This TCR beta chain was documented in a study of blood T cell repertoires in COVID-19. The repertoire was sequenced with immunoSEQ multiplex PCR; TCRdb's copy has only in-frame clones and lacks some. The sample consists of more than 150,000 clones, under 85% of them appearing once. The CDR3 covers 16 residues. Germline V gene sequence: CDR1 SEHNR, CDR2 FQNEAQ (reference sequence). Trimming shortened V by 5 bases and J by 4 bases, and 18 bases separated the two germline ends. The chain uses TRBV7-9 and TRBJ2-1; TRBD2 might be the D (6 bases). The receptor was derived from a human donor in a cohort sampled during active COVID-19. Sequenced: peripheral blood. CDR3 protein: CASSVLTGDLYNEQFF. In nucleotides, the CDR3 is TGTGCCAGCAGCGTCTTGACGGGGGACCTTTACAATGAGCAGTTCTTC.